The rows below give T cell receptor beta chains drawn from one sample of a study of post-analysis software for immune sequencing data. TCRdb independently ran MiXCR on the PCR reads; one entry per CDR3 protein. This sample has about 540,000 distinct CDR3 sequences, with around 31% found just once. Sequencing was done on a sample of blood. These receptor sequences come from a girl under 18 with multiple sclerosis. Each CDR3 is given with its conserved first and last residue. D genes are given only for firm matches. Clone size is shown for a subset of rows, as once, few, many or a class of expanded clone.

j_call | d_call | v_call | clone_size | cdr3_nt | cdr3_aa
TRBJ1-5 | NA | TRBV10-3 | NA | TGTGCCATCGCGACGGGTGGAAGCAGCAATCAGCCCCAGCATTTT | CAIATGGSSNQPQHF
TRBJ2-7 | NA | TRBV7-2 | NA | TGTGCCAGCAGCGCCGACAGGTCTCTAGGCAGCTCCTACGAGCAGTACTTC | CASSADRSLGSSYEQYF
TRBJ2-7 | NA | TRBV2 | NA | TGTGCCAGCAGCCGACAGAGGACCTACGAGCAGTACTTC | CASSRQRTYEQYF
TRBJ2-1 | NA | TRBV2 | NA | TGTGCCAGCAGACTGATTCAATACAATGAGCAGTTCTTC | CASRLIQYNEQFF
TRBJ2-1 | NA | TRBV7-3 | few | TGTGCCAGCAGCCCCCTCGGCTGGGGTACTGAGCAGTTCTTC | CASSPLGWGTEQFF
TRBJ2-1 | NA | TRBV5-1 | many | TGCGCCAGCAGCTTGGGGGGACGGGGATACAATGAGCAGTTCTTC | CASSLGGRGYNEQFF
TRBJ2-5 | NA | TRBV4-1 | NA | TGCGCCAGCAGCCAAGAATTAGCTTGGCCCAATGAGCAGTACTTC | CASSQELAWPNEQYF
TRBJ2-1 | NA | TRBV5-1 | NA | TGCGCCAGCATGACCACTTCGAGCTCCTACAATGAGCAGTTCTTC | CASMTTSSSYNEQFF
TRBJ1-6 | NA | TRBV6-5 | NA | TGTGCCAGCGCGGCCGGGGAGCGGTCACCCCTCCACTTT | CASAAGERSPLHF
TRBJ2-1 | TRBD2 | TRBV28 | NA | TGTGCCAGCCCCTGGGCTAGCGGGTTCCACAATGAGCAGTTCTTC | CASPWASGFHNEQFF
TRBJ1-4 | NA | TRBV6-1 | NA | TGTGCCAGCTTGGGGGATGGCACTAATGAAAAACTGTTTTTT | CASLGDGTNEKLFF
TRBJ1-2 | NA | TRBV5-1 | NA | TGCGCCAGCAGCCGGGAGGGTATTACCAGCTATGGCTACACCTTC | CASSREGITSYGYTF
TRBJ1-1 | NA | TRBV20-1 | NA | TGCAGTGCTGTGGGTCGGAACACTGTAGCTTTCTTT | CSAVGRNTVAFF
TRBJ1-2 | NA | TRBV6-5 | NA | TGTGCCAGCAGTACCACGCGGATAGCTAACTATGGCTACACCTTC | CASSTTRIANYGYTF
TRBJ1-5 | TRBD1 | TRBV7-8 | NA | TGTGCCAGCAGCTGGGGACAGGGTATTGGACTTAATCAGCCCCAGCATTTT | CASSWGQGIGLNQPQHF
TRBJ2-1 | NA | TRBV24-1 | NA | TGTGCCGTCGGGGAAGTCGAGCAGTTCTTC | CAVGEVEQFF
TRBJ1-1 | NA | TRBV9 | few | TGTGCCAGCAGCGTAGAGGCAGGGTGGCAAAGTGTGGATGAAGCTTTCTTT | CASSVEAGWQSVDEAFF
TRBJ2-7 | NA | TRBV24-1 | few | TGTGCCACCAGTGGGGGCCAACTCTACGAGCAGTACTTC | CATSGGQLYEQYF
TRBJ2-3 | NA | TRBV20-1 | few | TGCAGTGCGGGTGACAGCTACACAGATACGCAGTATTTT | CSAGDSYTDTQYF
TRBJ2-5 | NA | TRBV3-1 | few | TGTGCCAGCAGGCACAGGAAAGAGACCCAGTACTTC | CASRHRKETQYF